This T cell receptor beta chain was sequenced in a study of T cells in Graves' hyperthyroidism and ophthalmopathy. Uncontrolled infection, other autoimmune disease, pregnancy or lactation led to exclusion. This clonotype was found many times. Amplification of TCR beta CDR3 regions was performed using RNA transcripts as template. Initially, a first-round RT-PCR of the TCR CDR3 employed the HTBI primer set. TCRdb itself ran the multiplex PCR reads through MiXCR, one entry per CDR3 protein. The table has a few hundred thousand distinct CDR3 sequences, around 46% seen once. Losses at the gene ends were 6 bases for V and 5 bases for J; bases not matched to a gene: 8. The CDR3 is made up of 15 amino acids. Germline loops: CDR1 DFQATT, CDR2 SNEGSKA (reference sequence).

Source material: peripheral blood or thyroid tissue (not recorded which). This chain connects TRBV20-1 to TRBJ2-5, with 14 bases identical to TRBD2. The source of this sequence is a woman between 18 and 30 years old with Graves' hyperthyroidism. The CDR3 loop is CSAKGTSGSGETQYF. CDR3 in DNA: TGCAGTGCAAAAGGGACTAGCGGGAGCGGGGAGACCCAGTACTTC.